This T cell receptor beta chain was obtained from a study of radiotherapy plus CTLA-4 blockade in lung cancer. Study overall: Objective responses were seen in over 15% of patients, disease control in roughly 30%. General study results and limits: Radiotherapy plus ipilimumab was followed by expansion in blood of tumor-derived TCR clones. Per reports, early blood T cell clone dynamics, plus interferon-beta, forecast response most strongly.

Lung cancer patients with chemo-refractory metastatic non-small-cell disease were given focal radiation plus CTLA-4 blockade with ipilimumab. Generated by immunoSEQ multiplex PCR, the TCRdb table keeps only in-frame clones and is missing some. The sample includes roughly 35,000 clones, 75% seen only once; the top ten take roughly 13%. Worth noting for this clone: Its antigen is unidentified.

The CDR3 sequence is 14 residues long. The V gene lost 1 base and the J gene lost 2 bases, with 8 bases spanning the gap. CDR1 SGHRS and CDR2 YFSETQ come from the germline V gene. This clonotype originated in a human donor with non-small cell lung cancer that progressed on radiotherapy plus ipilimumab. Sample: peripheral blood, taken from a patient treated with radiotherapy plus ipilimumab. J is TRBJ2-3 and V is TRBV5-1; D not resolved. The CDR3 protein is CASSLSESTDTQYF. The CDR3 region has the DNA TGCGCCAGCAGCTTGAGTGAGTCCACAGATACGCAGTATTTT.